The rows below give T cell receptor beta chains drawn from one sample of a study of blood T cell repertoires in COVID-19. Profiling relied on immunoSEQ multiplex PCR, and the TCRdb table lists in-frame clones only, not all of them. The sample lists 150,000 to 200,000 clones, more than 65% occurring once. Source material: peripheral blood. Receptors were obtained from a human donor with acute or convalescent COVID-19. The donor label of this sample is uncertain. The CDR3 runs from the conserved cysteine through the conserved F or W. D genes are given only for firm matches. Clone size, where shown, is once, few, many, or a class for clones that have expanded.

CDR3 length: 19; clone size: .; V gene: TRBV11-2; J gene: TRBJ2-1; D gene: TRBD2; CDR3 protein: CASSSRGGRVKGTQNEQFF; CDR3 DNA: TGTGCCAGCAGCTCCCGAGGCGGGAGGGTTAAAGGGACCCAAAATGAGCAGTTCTTC
CDR3 length: 12; clone size: few; V gene: TRBV2; J gene: TRBJ2-1; D gene: .; CDR3 protein: CASSEVPLRGFF; CDR3 DNA: TGTGCCAGCAGTGAGGTGCCACTGAGAGGATTCTTC
CDR3 length: 16; clone size: .; V gene: TRBV5-1; J gene: TRBJ1-2; D gene: TRBD1; CDR3 protein: CASSLDGTGLDYGYTF; CDR3 DNA: TGCGCCAGCAGCTTGGATGGGACAGGGTTGGACTATGGCTACACCTTC
CDR3 length: 14; clone size: .; V gene: TRBV5-1; J gene: TRBJ2-6; D gene: .; CDR3 protein: CASRSSPGANVLTF; CDR3 DNA: TGCGCCAGCAGGTCCAGTCCTGGGGCCAACGTCCTGACTTTC
CDR3 length: 18; clone size: .; V gene: TRBV12-5; J gene: TRBJ2-5; D gene: TRBD2; CDR3 protein: CASGLDAGLAGRRETQYF; CDR3 DNA: TGTGCTAGTGGTTTGGACGCCGGACTAGCGGGACGGCGGGAGACCCAGTACTTC
CDR3 length: 14; clone size: .; V gene: TRBV19; J gene: TRBJ2-1; D gene: TRBD1; CDR3 protein: CASRGTGVVNEQFF; CDR3 DNA: TGTGCCAGTCGCGGGACAGGGGTTGTAAATGAGCAGTTCTTC
CDR3 length: 13; clone size: .; V gene: TRBV2; J gene: TRBJ2-1; D gene: .; CDR3 protein: CASSWDFNGEQFF; CDR3 DNA: TGTGCCAGCAGTTGGGACTTCAACGGTGAGCAGTTCTTC
CDR3 length: 17; clone size: .; V gene: TRBV10-1; J gene: TRBJ2-1; D gene: TRBD2; CDR3 protein: CASSDLPSSGKPNEQFF; CDR3 DNA: TGCGCCAGCAGTGACCTCCCAAGTAGCGGGAAGCCAAATGAGCAGTTCTTC
CDR3 length: 16; clone size: .; V gene: TRBV2; J gene: TRBJ1-2; D gene: TRBD1; CDR3 protein: CASIHPGQTKNYGYTF; CDR3 DNA: TGTGCCAGCATCCATCCGGGACAGACGAAAAACTATGGCTACACCTTC
CDR3 length: 14; clone size: once; V gene: TRBV7-9; J gene: TRBJ1-3; D gene: .; CDR3 protein: CASSFWGPGNTIYF; CDR3 DNA: TGTGCCAGCAGCTTCTGGGGCCCTGGAAACACCATATATTTT
CDR3 length: 14; clone size: .; V gene: TRBV5-4; J gene: TRBJ2-1; D gene: .; CDR3 protein: CASSSSGTPVKQFF; CDR3 DNA: TGTGCCAGCAGCAGCTCCGGGACTCCAGTTAAGCAGTTCTTC
CDR3 length: 16; clone size: .; V gene: TRBV7-3; J gene: TRBJ2-3; D gene: TRBD2; CDR3 protein: CASSLGLAGAVDTQYF; CDR3 DNA: TGTGCCAGCAGCCTGGGACTAGCGGGGGCAGTAGATACGCAGTATTTT
CDR3 length: 15; clone size: few; V gene: TRBV19; J gene: TRBJ2-2; D gene: .; CDR3 protein: CASQRTTTNTGELFF; CDR3 DNA: TGTGCCAGCCAAAGGACTACAACCAACACCGGGGAGCTGTTTTTT
CDR3 length: 18; clone size: .; V gene: TRBV19; J gene: TRBJ2-3; D gene: TRBD2; CDR3 protein: CASSRGTSGRTSTDTQYF; CDR3 DNA: TGTGCCAGTAGTAGGGGGACTAGCGGGAGGACTAGCACAGATACGCAGTATTTT
CDR3 length: 13; clone size: .; V gene: TRBV5-1; J gene: TRBJ1-6; D gene: TRBD1; CDR3 protein: CASSLGQGVPLHF; CDR3 DNA: TGCGCCAGCAGCTTGGGGCAGGGGGTTCCCCTCCACTTT
CDR3 length: 13; clone size: .; V gene: TRBV28; J gene: TRBJ2-3; D gene: .; CDR3 protein: CASRVAGTDTQYF; CDR3 DNA: TGTGCCAGCAGAGTAGCGGGCACAGATACGCAGTATTTT
CDR3 length: 13; clone size: once; V gene: TRBV18; J gene: TRBJ1-6; D gene: TRBD1; CDR3 protein: CASSGQGGSPLHF; CDR3 DNA: TGTGCCAGCTCTGGACAGGGCGGTTCACCCCTCCACTTT
CDR3 length: 16; clone size: .; V gene: TRBV6-5; J gene: TRBJ2-1; D gene: TRBD2; CDR3 protein: CASSYTAGGSYNEQFF; CDR3 DNA: TGTGCCAGCAGTTACACAGCGGGGGGCTCCTACAATGAGCAGTTCTTC
CDR3 length: 14; clone size: .; V gene: TRBV10-3; J gene: TRBJ2-7; D gene: TRBD1; CDR3 protein: CAISESTGSGEQYF; CDR3 DNA: TGTGCCATCAGTGAGTCGACAGGGTCGGGCGAGCAGTACTTC
CDR3 length: 14; clone size: .; V gene: TRBV12-5; J gene: TRBJ2-7; D gene: TRBD1; CDR3 protein: CASGLGTTGDEQYF; CDR3 DNA: TGTGCTAGTGGTTTGGGAACTACAGGGGACGAGCAGTACTTC
CDR3 length: 15; clone size: once; V gene: TRBV3-1/TRBV3-2; J gene: TRBJ1-1; D gene: .; CDR3 protein: CASSQDKGMNTEAFF; CDR3 DNA: TGTGCCAGCAGCCAAGATAAGGGGATGAACACTGAAGCTTTCTTT
CDR3 length: 13; clone size: .; V gene: TRBV5-1; J gene: TRBJ2-5; D gene: .; CDR3 protein: CASSLGGEETQYF; CDR3 DNA: TGCGCCAGCAGCTTGGGCGGGGAGGAGACCCAGTACTTC
CDR3 length: 15; clone size: once; V gene: TRBV5-1; J gene: TRBJ1-1; D gene: TRBD1; CDR3 protein: CASSFPDRGNTEAFF; CDR3 DNA: TGCGCCAGCAGCTTCCCGGACAGGGGGAACACTGAAGCTTTCTTT